The rows below give T cell receptor beta chains drawn from one sample of a study of T cell responses to AZD1222 COVID-19 vaccine. Using immunoSEQ multiplex PCR, the repertoire was profiled, and TCRdb retains in-frame clones only, with some absent. The repertoire holds 70,000 or so clones, with around 87% as singletons. The starting material was peripheral blood, obtained on day 0 of AZD1222 vaccination. These receptors were collected from an adult in good health. Each CDR3 is given with its conserved first and last residue. Each record gives: J gene, clone size, D gene, V gene, CDR3 protein, CDR3 DNA. A D gene is named only where the DNA matches it firmly. Rows may omit the clone size; those that give it use once, few, many or a size class.

TRBJ2-1	once	NA	TRBV5-8	CASRNQGAGDNEQFF	TGTGCCAGCAGAAACCAGGGGGCGGGAGACAATGAGCAGTTCTTC
TRBJ2-2	NA	TRBD2	TRBV7-9	CASSLEWSAGAGELFF	TGTGCCAGCAGCTTAGAGTGGTCGGCGGGGGCCGGGGAGCTGTTTTTT
TRBJ1-4	NA	NA	TRBV6-5	CASKYTGREKLFF	TGTGCCAGCAAATACACCGGCAGGGAAAAACTGTTTTTT
TRBJ2-2	NA	NA	TRBV11-2	CASSLRAGGELFF	TGTGCCAGCAGTCTCAGGGCCGGCGGGGAGCTGTTTTTT
TRBJ1-6	NA	TRBD1	TRBV28	CASSLRQGYNSPLHF	TGTGCCAGCAGTTTAAGACAGGGCTATAATTCACCCCTCCACTTT
TRBJ1-2	NA	NA	TRBV12-3/TRBV12-4	CASSFPTGGYTF	TGTGCCAGCAGTTTCCCCACCGGGGGCTACACCTTC
TRBJ1-2	NA	NA	TRBV7-8	CASSQAGTRGYTF	TGTGCCAGCAGCCAAGCGGGAACAAGGGGCTACACCTTC
TRBJ1-2	NA	TRBD1	TRBV27	CASSPRRAGGATGYTF	TGTGCCAGCAGCCCCCGGCGGGCAGGGGGCGCAACTGGCTACACCTTC
TRBJ1-2	NA	NA	TRBV4-1	CASSQEWQGPGYTF	TGCGCCAGCAGCCAAGAATGGCAGGGTCCCGGCTACACCTTC
TRBJ1-4	NA	NA	TRBV5-1	CASSLVGNDEKLFF	TGCGCCAGCAGCTTGGTAGGGAATGATGAAAAACTGTTTTTT
TRBJ1-6	NA	NA	TRBV19	CASSIKGPAGVANSPLHF	TGTGCCAGTAGTATAAAGGGGCCCGCAGGGGTAGCGAATTCACCCCTCCACTTT
TRBJ2-1	NA	NA	TRBV7-6	CASSSSLRRHNEQFF	TGTGCCAGCAGCTCCTCGTTGCGGCGACACAATGAGCAGTTCTTC
TRBJ1-6	NA	NA	TRBV27	CASSLRSGSYNSPLHF	TGTGCCAGCAGTTTACGTTCAGGCTCCTATAATTCACCCCTCCACTTT
TRBJ2-3	NA	NA	TRBV15	CATSRGEATDTQYF	TGTGCCACCAGCAGAGGGGAGGCCACAGATACGCAGTATTTT
TRBJ1-5	NA	NA	TRBV4-1	CASSQDYGETVGF	TGCGCCAGCAGCCAAGATTATGGGGAGACGGTAGGGTTT
TRBJ2-3	NA	TRBD2	TRBV7-6	CASSLEGTITDTQYF	TGTGCCAGCAGCTTAGAGGGGACTATCACAGATACGCAGTATTTT
TRBJ1-5	NA	NA	TRBV27	CASSLNGAQPQHF	TGTGCCAGCAGTTTGAATGGAGCTCAGCCCCAGCATTTT
TRBJ2-5	NA	NA	TRBV7-2	CASSLAQTSGGWETQYF	TGTGCCAGCAGCTTAGCCCAGACTAGTGGAGGGTGGGAGACCCAGTACTTC
TRBJ2-3	NA	TRBD2	TRBV7-3	CASSWRGGSTDTQYF	TGTGCCAGCAGCTGGCGGGGGGGCAGCACAGATACGCAGTATTTT
TRBJ2-4	NA	NA	TRBV5-4	CASSRGTDKGKNIQYF	TGTGCCAGCAGCCGCGGGACCGATAAGGGCAAAAACATTCAGTACTTC
TRBJ2-5	NA	NA	TRBV5-6	CASSFGVGQETQYF	TGTGCCAGCAGCTTCGGGGTGGGGCAAGAGACCCAGTACTTC
TRBJ1-4	NA	NA	TRBV15	CATSLPRQSTNEKLFF	TGTGCCACCAGCCTCCCCCGGCAATCAACTAATGAAAAACTGTTTTTT
TRBJ1-4	NA	TRBD1	TRBV7-9	CASSFGQVATNEKLFF	TGTGCCAGCAGCTTTGGACAGGTTGCAACTAATGAAAAACTGTTTTTT
TRBJ2-1	NA	TRBD2	TRBV6-7	CASSYSRRGGDYNEQFF	TGTGCCAGCAGTTACTCGCGGCGGGGGGGCGACTACAATGAGCAGTTCTTC
TRBJ1-2	NA	NA	TRBV25-1	CASSAVESNYGYTF	TGTGCCAGCAGTGCCGTGGAATCCAACTATGGCTACACCTTC
TRBJ1-1	NA	NA	TRBV7-2	CASSPPGGAGNTEAFF	TGTGCCAGCAGCCCACCTGGGGGAGCTGGGAACACTGAAGCTTTCTTT
TRBJ2-1	few	TRBD2	TRBV2	CASSEGSGGQFF	TGTGCCAGCAGTGAGGGTAGCGGGGGCCAGTTCTTC
TRBJ2-3	few	NA	TRBV12-5	CASGPGYSTDTQYF	TGTGCTAGTGGTCCGGGCTATAGCACAGATACGCAGTATTTT
TRBJ2-6	NA	NA	TRBV6-4	CASSDSGRSSSGANVLTF	TGTGCCAGCAGTGACTCTGGCAGGTCTTCCTCTGGGGCCAACGTCCTGACTTTC
TRBJ2-7	NA	NA	TRBV6-6	CATSPALSTYEQYF	TGTGCCACAAGCCCTGCTCTTTCGACGTACGAGCAGTACTTC
TRBJ1-1	few	TRBD1	TRBV30	CAWHRGFTEAFF	TGTGCCTGGCACAGGGGATTCACTGAAGCTTTCTTT
TRBJ1-1	NA	NA	TRBV19	CASTREVGYTEAFF	TGTGCCAGTACCCGAGAGGTGGGGTACACTGAAGCTTTCTTT
TRBJ2-7	NA	NA	TRBV7-9	CASSLTFGLGGEQYF	TGTGCCAGCAGCTTAACTTTCGGGCTCGGGGGCGAGCAGTACTTC
TRBJ1-1	NA	NA	TRBV23-1	CASSRVEAFF	TGCGCCAGCAGTCGTGTCGAGGCTTTCTTT
TRBJ1-1	NA	NA	TRBV6-2/TRBV6-3	CASSYSLAGVKGTEAFF	TGTGCCAGCAGTTACTCCCTGGCAGGAGTAAAGGGGACTGAAGCTTTCTTT
TRBJ1-5	NA	TRBD1	TRBV19	CASSIYGTGDSNQPQHF	TGTGCCAGTAGTATCTATGGGACAGGGGATTCCAATCAGCCCCAGCATTTT
TRBJ1-3	NA	NA	TRBV4-3	CASSPVGEDTIYF	TGCGCCAGCAGCCCAGTCGGAGAAGACACCATATATTTT
TRBJ2-7	NA	TRBD1	TRBV19	CASTQGQGAPYEQYF	TGTGCCAGTACCCAGGGACAGGGGGCCCCCTACGAGCAGTACTTC
TRBJ1-1	NA	NA	TRBV7-9	CASSRGQNTEAFF	TGTGCCAGCTCCCGGGGGCAAAACACTGAAGCTTTCTTT
TRBJ2-3	once	NA	TRBV29-1	CSASPGGTDTQYF	TGCAGCGCCAGTCCCGGAGGCACAGATACGCAGTATTTT
TRBJ2-1	NA	TRBD2	TRBV19	CASSSTSGGPPIF	TGTGCCAGTAGTTCGACTAGCGGGGGGCCTCCGATCTTC
TRBJ1-5	once	NA	TRBV7-9	CASSLSSGFSQPQHF	TGTGCCAGCAGCTTAAGTTCAGGTTTTAGTCAGCCCCAGCATTTT
TRBJ2-3	NA	TRBD2	TRBV2	CASRALAGGLTDTQYF	TGTGCCAGCAGGGCCCTGGCGGGGGGACTCACAGATACGCAGTATTTT
TRBJ1-1	NA	NA	TRBV30	CAWSKRSTEAFF	TGTGCCTGGAGCAAGAGAAGCACTGAAGCTTTCTTT
TRBJ2-4	NA	NA	TRBV7-9	CASSSSEREGSIQYF	TGTGCCAGCAGCTCCTCGGAAAGGGAAGGCAGCATTCAGTACTTC
TRBJ1-3	NA	NA	TRBV5-5	CASSLASGNSGNTIYF	TGTGCCAGCAGCTTGGCCTCAGGCAACTCTGGAAACACCATATATTTT
TRBJ1-2	NA	NA	TRBV3-1/TRBV3-2	CASSQDIGLFYGYTF	TGTGCCAGCAGCCAAGACATCGGGTTGTTTTATGGCTACACCTTC
TRBJ2-7	NA	NA	TRBV7-9	CASSETPYEQYF	TGTGCCAGCAGCGAAACCCCCTACGAGCAGTACTTC
TRBJ2-7	NA	NA	TRBV12-3/TRBV12-4	CASTVDSYEQYF	TGTGCCAGCACCGTCGACAGCTACGAGCAGTACTTC
TRBJ2-7	NA	TRBD1	TRBV7-6	CASSFRQGLPYEQYF	TGTGCCAGCAGCTTTCGACAGGGGCTCCCCTACGAGCAGTACTTC
TRBJ1-5	NA	NA	TRBV6-5	CASRITADQPQHF	TGTGCCAGCAGGATTACGGCCGATCAGCCCCAGCATTTT
TRBJ1-6	NA	NA	TRBV11-2	CASSADALYRSPLHF	TGTGCCAGCAGCGCCGACGCTCTATACAGGTCCCCCCTCCACTTT
TRBJ1-1	few	NA	TRBV1	CTRTSGGQLAFF	TGCACCAGGACAAGTGGGGGGCAACTAGCTTTCTTT